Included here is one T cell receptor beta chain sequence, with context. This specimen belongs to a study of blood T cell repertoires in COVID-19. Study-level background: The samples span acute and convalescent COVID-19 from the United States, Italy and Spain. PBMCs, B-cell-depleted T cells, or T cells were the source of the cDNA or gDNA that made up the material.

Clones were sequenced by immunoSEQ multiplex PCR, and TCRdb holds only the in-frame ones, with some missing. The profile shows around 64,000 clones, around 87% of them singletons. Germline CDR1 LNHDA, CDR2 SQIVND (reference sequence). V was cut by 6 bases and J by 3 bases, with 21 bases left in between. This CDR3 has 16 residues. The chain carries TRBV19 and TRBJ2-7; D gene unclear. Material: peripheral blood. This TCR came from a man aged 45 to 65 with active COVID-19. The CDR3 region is CASSPSFHENVYEQYF. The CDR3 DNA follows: TGTGCCAGTAGCCCATCGTTTCACGAGAACGTCTACGAGCAGTACTTC.